This passage covers 14 T cell receptor beta chains from one sample sequenced in a study of T-cell reconstitution after alpha-beta-depleted transplantation in children. Preparation of the TCRbeta library involved a method that used unique molecular identifiers. MiXCR, run by TCRdb on the PCR reads, gives a single entry per CDR3 protein. The sample yields 500,000 to 600,000 distinct CDR3 sequences, roughly 27% seen once. Sequences were derived from PBMCs, sampled before TCRalphabeta/CD19-depleted stem cell transplant. The receptors shown here come from a boy in the first two years of life with Wiskott-Aldrich syndrome, due to receive a stem cell transplant.

The CDR3 reads CASSLQVAGVGEQYF. DNA for the CDR3: TGTGCCAGCAGTTTACAAGTGGCGGGAGTCGGGGAGCAGTACTTC. V gene TRBV12-3 or TRBV12-4 combines with J gene TRBJ2-7; 7 bases fit TRBD2. The CDR3 totals 15 residues. V lost 2 bases, J lost 7 bases, and 11 bases stayed unmatched.

The table lists this clonotype with a count of one. This rearrangement joins TRBV24-1 to TRBJ1-2; unclear D gene. Germline lookup yields CDR1 KGHDR and CDR2 SFDVKD. Trimming removed 0 bases at V and 8 bases at J, with 3 bases between. This CDR3 has 11 residues. CDR3 amino acids: CATSDLDGYTF. The CDR3 coding sequence is TGTGCCACCAGTGATTTGGACGGCTACACCTTC.

A few counts support this clonotype. V usage is TRBV12-3 or TRBV12-4 and J usage is TRBJ2-5; TRBD1 matches 8 bases. Trimming cost V 3 bases and J 4 bases; bases outside gene matches: 4. The CDR3 contains 14 residues. This chain's CDR3 is CASSFGRGPETQYF. The CDR3 DNA reads as TGTGCCAGCAGTTTCGGCAGGGGGCCAGAGACCCAGTACTTC.

The chain carries TRBV28 and TRBJ2-3, with TRBD2 matching 10 bases. V dropped 3 bases and J dropped 4; count of bases not matched to a gene: 7. There are 16 residues in the CDR3. Germline V gene sequence: CDR1 MDHEN, CDR2 SYDVKM. In nucleotides, the CDR3 is TGTGCCAGCAGTTTTGCCGGGACTAGCGTTCCAGATACGCAGTATTTT. Amino acid sequence: CASSFAGTSVPDTQYF.

This clonotype was counted only a few times. The chain recombines TRBV5-1 with TRBJ2-7, with TRBD2 matching over 12 bases. From germline, CDR1 is SGHRS and CDR2 YFSETQ. V was clipped by 0 bases and J by 2 bases; unmatched bases: 6. This CDR3 has 17 residues. CDR3 residues: CASSLAPSSGRAYEQYF. CDR3 DNA: TGCGCCAGCAGCTTGGCTCCCTCTAGCGGGAGGGCCTACGAGCAGTACTTC.

V gene TRBV7-9 combines with J gene TRBJ2-1; D gene unclear. The germline V gene encodes CDR1 SEHNR and CDR2 FQNEAQ (reference sequence). CDR3 length equals 15 residues. V gave up 4 bases and J gave up 8 bases, with 18 bases separating them. The CDR3 DNA follows: TGTGCCAGCAGCTCCACAATAGCAAGCCGCCATGAGCAGTTCTTC. Its protein is CASSSTIASRHEQFF.

This clonotype has just a few counts. For the CDR3, the DNA is TGTGCCAGCAGCTTAATGGGGGGCTCCTACGAGCAGTACTTC. Translation: CASSLMGGSYEQYF. This chain connects TRBV7-9 to TRBJ2-7; D is perhaps TRBD2 (6 bases). This CDR3 region has 14 residues. Germline lookup yields CDR1 SEHNR and CDR2 FQNEAQ (reference sequence). V lost 2 bases and J lost 0, with 8 bases in between.

V gene TRBV10-3 combines with J gene TRBJ2-7; no reliable D call. CDR3 length: 14 amino acids. V gave up 3 bases and J gave up 0 bases, with 9 bases separating them. The germline V gene has CDR1 ENHRY and CDR2 SYGVKD. CDR3: CAISDGVVSYEQYF. CDR3 sequence (DNA): TGTGCCATCAGTGATGGCGTAGTCTCCTACGAGCAGTACTTC.

As regards this clonotype: A much more abundant neighbour one base away suggests this may be a read error. The chain couples TRBV5-1 to TRBJ2-3; 10 bases match TRBD2. CDR3 length: 15 amino acids. CDR1 and CDR2 (germline): SGHRS, YFSETQ. J gave up 1 base and V 7 bases, and 6 bases lay outside the gene matches. CDR3 sequence: CASGSGTSGTDTQYF. Here the CDR3 DNA reads TGCGCCAGCGGCTCCGGGACTAGCGGCACAGATACGCAGTATTTT.

The CDR3 DNA reads as TGTGCCAGCAGCGCCACCGTTTTATCAGATACGCAGTATTTT. Translating gives CASSATVLSDTQYF. The V and J genes are TRBV7-3 and TRBJ2-3; no reliable D call. Germline V gene lookup returns CDR1 SGHTA and CDR2 FQGTGA. CDR3 length: 14 residues. V was cut by 5 bases and J by 4 bases, with 13 bases left in between. The variable domain in full, with the rest retrieved from reference TRBV7-3 and TRBJ2-3, is GAGVSQTPSNKVTEKGKYVELRCDPISGHTALYWYRQSLGQGPEFLIYFQGTGAADDSGLPNDRFFAVRPEGSVSTLKIQRTERGDSAVYLCASSATVLSDTQYFGPGTRLTVL.

The table lists this clonotype with a few counts. The chain joins TRBV5-1 to TRBJ2-5, with D hard to call. V was pared by 2 bases and J by 5 bases, with 13 bases between. This CDR3 comprises 14 residues. The germline V gene encodes CDR1 SGHRS and CDR2 YFSETQ. The CDR3 sequence is CASSLDPFGETQYF. The CDR3 nucleotides are TGCGCCAGCAGCTTAGACCCATTCGGGGAGACCCAGTACTTC.

This clonotype was detected only a few times. CDR3 coding DNA: TGTGCCAGCAGCTTGGGGGCTACATCGAACACCGGGGAGCTGTTTTTT. This codes for CASSLGATSNTGELFF. V gene TRBV7-6 combines with J gene TRBJ2-2; D perhaps matches TRBD1 (6 bases). Germline-derived CDR1 and CDR2 are SGHVS and FNYEAQ. The CDR3 length is 16 residues. Trimming shortened V by 3 bases and J by 0 bases, and 11 bases separated the two germline ends. The complete variable domain, with remaining parts taken from reference TRBV7-6 and TRBJ2-2, reads GAGVSQSPRYKVTKRGQDVALRCDPISGHVSLYWYRQALGQGPEFLTYFNYEAQQDKSGLPNDRFSAERPEGSISTLTIQRTEQRDSAMYRCASSLGATSNTGELFFGEGSRLTVL.

This chain joins TRBV7-2 and TRBJ1-2, with D tentatively TRBD1 (5 bases). The CDR3 has 15 amino acids. V lost 5 bases to trimming and J lost 4 bases, with 17 bases between them. CDR1 and CDR2 (germline): SGHTA, FQGNSA. CDR3 nucleotides: TGTGCCAGCAGCCCTCACAGGCTAGAGGGCTATGGCTACACCTTC. Translation gives CASSPHRLEGYGYTF.

This rearrangement joins TRBV3-1 to TRBJ2-1; TRBD2 matches 12 bases. CDR1 LGHDT and CDR2 YNNKEL come from the germline V gene (reference sequence). Germline trimming cut 1 base from V and 8 bases from J; bases unmatched to any gene: 12. The CDR3 length is 18 residues. CDR3 amino acids: CASSQARLAGGSLDEQFF. The CDR3 DNA is TGTGCCAGCAGCCAAGCACGGCTAGCGGGAGGGTCTCTCGATGAGCAGTTCTTC.